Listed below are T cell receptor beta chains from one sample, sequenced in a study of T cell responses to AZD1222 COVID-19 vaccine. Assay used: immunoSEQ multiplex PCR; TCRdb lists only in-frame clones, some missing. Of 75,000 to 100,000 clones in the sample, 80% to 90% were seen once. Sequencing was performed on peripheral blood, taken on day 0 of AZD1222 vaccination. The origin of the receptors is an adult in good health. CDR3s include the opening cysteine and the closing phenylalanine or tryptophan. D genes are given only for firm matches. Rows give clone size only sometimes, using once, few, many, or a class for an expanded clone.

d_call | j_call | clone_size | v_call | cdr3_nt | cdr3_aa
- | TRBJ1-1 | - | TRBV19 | TGTGCCAGTAGTAGTCTGGACAGCCTTAACACTGAAGCTTTCTTT | CASSSLDSLNTEAFF
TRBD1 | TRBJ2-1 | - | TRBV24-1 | TGTGCCACCAGTGATTTAAGACAGGGCCCTAACAATGAGCAGTTCTTC | CATSDLRQGPNNEQFF
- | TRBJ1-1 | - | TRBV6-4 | TGTGCCAGCAGTAGGTCGGGGAACACTGAAGCTTTCTTT | CASSRSGNTEAFF
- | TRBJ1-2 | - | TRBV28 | TGTGCCAGCAGCCCCCCGGGGCGCGGCTACACCTTC | CASSPPGRGYTF
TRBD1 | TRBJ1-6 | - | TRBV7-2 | TGTGCCAGCAGCTTAGAAGGGACAGCAAATTCACCCCTCCACTTT | CASSLEGTANSPLHF
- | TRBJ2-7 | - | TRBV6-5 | TGTGCCAGCAGTTACTCGCGACAGGCTGCCTACGAGCAGTACTTC | CASSYSRQAAYEQYF
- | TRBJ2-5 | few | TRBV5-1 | TGCGCCAGCAGCTTGGCTGGCGCCCAAGAGACCCAGTACTTC | CASSLAGAQETQYF
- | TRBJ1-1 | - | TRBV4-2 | TGTGCCAGCAGCCAAGAAGGGGGTGAAGCTTTCTTT | CASSQEGGEAFF
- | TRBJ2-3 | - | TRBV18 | TGTGCCAGCTCACCAGGCCACACAGATACGCAGTATTTT | CASSPGHTDTQYF
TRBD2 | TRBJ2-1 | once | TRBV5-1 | TGCGCCAGCAGCTTAGCGTGGCTAGCGGGAAATGAGCAGTTCTTC | CASSLAWLAGNEQFF
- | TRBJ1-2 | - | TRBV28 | TGTGCCAGCAGTTTATTCTGGGGTGGCTACACCTTC | CASSLFWGGYTF
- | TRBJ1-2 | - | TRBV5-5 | TGTGCCAGCAGCTCTCAAGGCCCTGGGGGCTATGGCTACACCTTC | CASSSQGPGGYGYTF
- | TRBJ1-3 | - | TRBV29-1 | TGCAGCGTTGGGACAGAAGGAAACACCATATATTTT | CSVGTEGNTIYF
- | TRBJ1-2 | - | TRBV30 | TGTGCCTGGAAGGGCCTATCCTACTATGGCTACACCTTC | CAWKGLSYYGYTF
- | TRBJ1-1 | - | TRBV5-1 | TGCGCCAGCAGCTTGGAGGTAGGGGGGAAGACTGAAGCTTTCTTT | CASSLEVGGKTEAFF
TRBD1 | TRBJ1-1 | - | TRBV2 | TGTGCCAGCAGCGATTGGACAGGACTGAACACTGAAGCTTTCTTT | CASSDWTGLNTEAFF
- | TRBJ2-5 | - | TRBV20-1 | TGCAGTGCTAGACCCCGCCGGACCCAGTACTTC | CSARPRRTQYF
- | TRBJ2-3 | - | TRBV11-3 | TGTGCCAGCAGCTTAGGATCAGATACGCAGTATTTT | CASSLGSDTQYF
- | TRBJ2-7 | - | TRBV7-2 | TGTGCCAGCAGCTTAGTGGGGGTTGGGCAGGGTTCCTACGAGCAGTACTTC | CASSLVGVGQGSYEQYF
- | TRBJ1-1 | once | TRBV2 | TGTGCCAGCAGTGAACAGGGGACGTACACTGAAGCTTTCTTT | CASSEQGTYTEAFF
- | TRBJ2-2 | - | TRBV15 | TGTGCCACCAGCAGAAACCCCGGGGAGCTGTTTTTT | CATSRNPGELFF
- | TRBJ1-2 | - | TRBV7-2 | TGTGCCAGCAGCTCCCCCCGGGTTGGGGGTGACTATGGCTACACCTTC | CASSSPRVGGDYGYTF
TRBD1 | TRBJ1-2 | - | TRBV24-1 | TGTGCCACCAGTGGATCAGGGGGCGTAGACTATGGCTACACCTTC | CATSGSGGVDYGYTF
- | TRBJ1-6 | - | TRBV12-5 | TGTGCTAGTGGTTTGCCTCCCGGGGATCGAGGATCACCCCTCCACTTT | CASGLPPGDRGSPLHF
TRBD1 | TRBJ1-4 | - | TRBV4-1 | TGCGCCAGCAGCCAATACGGGACAGGGGTTCGGGCAACTAATGAAAAACTGTTTTTT | CASSQYGTGVRATNEKLFF
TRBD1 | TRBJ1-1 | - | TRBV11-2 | TGTGCCAGCAGCTACAGGGGTCATGCTGAAGCTTTCTTT | CASSYRGHAEAFF
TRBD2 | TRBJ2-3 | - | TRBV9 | TGTGCCAGCAGCGGGGATAGCGGGAGGGCGGATACGCAGTATTTT | CASSGDSGRADTQYF
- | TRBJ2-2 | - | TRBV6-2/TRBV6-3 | TGTGCCAGCAGCGGCATTCGGTCCGGGGAGCTGTTTTTT | CASSGIRSGELFF
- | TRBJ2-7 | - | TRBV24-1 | TGTGCCACCAGTGACTCCAGGAGTAACTACGAGCAGTACTTC | CATSDSRSNYEQYF
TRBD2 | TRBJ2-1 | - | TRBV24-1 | TGTGCCACCAGTGATTTCTCGCGGGAGGTGGATGAGCAGTTCTTC | CATSDFSREVDEQFF
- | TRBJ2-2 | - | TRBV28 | TGTGCCAGCAGTTTTCGGGGCGTTAGAACCGGGGAGCTGTTTTTT | CASSFRGVRTGELFF
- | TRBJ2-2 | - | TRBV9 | TGTGCCAGCAGCGTAGAAGGGGGGTACGGGGAGCTGTTTTTT | CASSVEGGYGELFF
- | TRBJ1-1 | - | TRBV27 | TGTGCCAGCAGTTTTAGAGGGGACAACACTGAAGCTTTCTTT | CASSFRGDNTEAFF
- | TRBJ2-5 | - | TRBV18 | TGTGCCAGCTCTTCGGGACCACAAGAGACCCAGTACTTC | CASSSGPQETQYF
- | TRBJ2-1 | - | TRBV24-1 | TGTGCCACCAGTGATTTAGTGCCTAGCTCCTACAATGAGCAGTTCTTC | CATSDLVPSSYNEQFF
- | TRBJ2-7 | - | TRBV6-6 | TGTGCCGCCTACAGTAGCTCCTACGAGCAGTACTTC | CAAYSSSYEQYF
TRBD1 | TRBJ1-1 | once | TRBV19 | TGTGCCAGTAGTATAGAGCACAGGGGGGGAAACACTGAAGCTTTCTTT | CASSIEHRGGNTEAFF
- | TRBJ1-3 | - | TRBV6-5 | TGTGCCAGCACCCCCTTCTCTGGAAACACCATATATTTT | CASTPFSGNTIYF